A selection of T cell receptor beta chains follows, all from one sample in a study of Graves' ophthalmopathy and Graves' hyperthyroidism. TCRdb reprocessed the multiplex PCR reads via MiXCR and lists one record per CDR3 protein. The repertoire consists of roughly 230,000 distinct CDR3 sequences, with roughly 21% occurring once and the leading ten covering about 46%. Sequenced: peripheral blood. Every receptor here comes from a woman aged 45-59 years with Graves' ophthalmopathy. Each CDR3 is given with its conserved first and last residue. D genes are given only for firm matches. The size entry is marked missing in some rows and otherwise reads once, few, many or a size class.

cdr3_nt cdr3_aa j_call v_call d_call clone_size
TGTGCCAGCAGTTCCCCCGGGGGGATAGCCAAAAACATTCAGTACTTC CASSSPGGIAKNIQYF TRBJ2-4 TRBV6-5 TRBD2 NA
TGTGCCAGCAGTTTTAAGGCTGGCTACACCTTC CASSFKAGYTF TRBJ1-2 TRBV11-2 NA many
TGTGCCAGCAGTTTTGGGGCCCACAACCCCTACGAGCAGTACTTC CASSFGAHNPYEQYF TRBJ2-7 TRBV28 NA many
TGTGCCGGGGAAAGCGGGAGGGCCCCGGACATTCAGTACTTC CAGESGRAPDIQYF TRBJ2-4 TRBV28 TRBD2 many
TGTGCCAGCAGCTTAGTTAGGGCAGACTACGAGCAGTACTTC CASSLVRADYEQYF TRBJ2-7 TRBV7-2 NA many
TGCAGTGCTAGAGATCTAGGGGGGGCCAATCCCTACGAGCAGTACTTC CSARDLGGANPYEQYF TRBJ2-7 TRBV20-1 NA NA
TGTGCCAGCAGCCACGACTCCGGGACAGGGTCTTCCGGGGGGTATGGCTACACCTTC CASSHDSGTGSSGGYGYTF TRBJ1-2 TRBV4-2 TRBD1 NA
TGTGCCAGCAGTACAGATAGGGGGACGGACATCTCCCAAGAGACCCAGTACTTC CASSTDRGTDISQETQYF TRBJ2-5 TRBV6-1 NA NA
TGTGCCTGGACAGGGACAGGGATCAATCAGCCCCAGCATTTT CAWTGTGINQPQHF TRBJ1-5 TRBV30 TRBD1 NA
TGTGCCAGCAGTACCCCCCCCGAGACAGCCACCTACGAGCAGTACTTC CASSTPPETATYEQYF TRBJ2-7 TRBV6-5 NA many
TGTGCCACCCGAACGGCAGGGTTCCATGGCTACACCTTC CATRTAGFHGYTF TRBJ1-2 TRBV28 NA NA
TGTGCCAGCAGCCGAAACAGGGAATCCGGAAACACCATATATTTT CASSRNRESGNTIYF TRBJ1-3 TRBV6-1 NA many
TGTGCCAGTAGTACACAGGGTGTAGGATACTCTGGGGTCAACGTCCTGACTTTC CASSTQGVGYSGVNVLTF TRBJ2-6 TRBV19 NA few
TGTGCCAGCAGCCCCTCCAGGGAGAGCTCTGGAAACACCATATATTTT CASSPSRESSGNTIYF TRBJ1-3 TRBV11-2 NA once
TGTGCCAGCAACCTATCAGGGTTTTCTAACTATGGCTACACCTTC CASNLSGFSNYGYTF TRBJ1-2 TRBV6-1 NA many
TGTGCCAGTTCGGACAGCCTCAATCAGCCCCAGCATTTT CASSDSLNQPQHF TRBJ1-5 TRBV19 NA NA
TGTGCCTGGAGTGTTTCCAGTGCTACTGAAGCTTTCTTT CAWSVSSATEAFF TRBJ1-1 TRBV30 NA NA
TGCAGTGGTCGGAGCCCCGGGGACACCGGGGAGCTGTTTTTT CSGRSPGDTGELFF TRBJ2-2 TRBV20-1 NA many
TGTGCCAGCAGCTACGGGACAGCGTATGGCTACACCTTC CASSYGTAYGYTF TRBJ1-2 TRBV28 TRBD1 many
TGTGCCAGCAGTTTAGAGGGGGGGGACAGGCTCGATACGCAGTATTTT CASSLEGGDRLDTQYF TRBJ2-3 TRBV28 NA many
TGTGCCAGTTCGGGGGGCCACTATGGCTACACCTTC CASSGGHYGYTF TRBJ1-2 TRBV6-1 NA NA
TGCGCCAGCAGCACGGGACAGGGCTACGAGCAGTACTTC CASSTGQGYEQYF TRBJ2-7 TRBV5-1 TRBD1 many